The T cell receptor beta chain described here comes from a study of blood T cell repertoires in COVID-19 (dated by TCRdb to the early 2020s). Regarding the study in general: Collaborator samples came from the United States, Italy and Spain and covered acute and convalescent phases of COVID-19. The material from the prospective study consisted of cDNA or gDNA derived from T cells, B-cell-depleted T cells, or PBMCs. Deeply sampled blood TCRbeta repertoires from subjects exposed to, actively infected with, or recovered from COVID-19 were included in the dataset. The repertoires were released in a freely available public database meant as a resource for research on the immune response to SARS-CoV-2. The samples were drawn from the first 160 participants of the ongoing ImmuneRACE study and from some 1,300 subjects provided by 6 global collaborators. The sample metadata nearly always contained a de-identified subject ID, COVID-19 status, age in years and sex. Where available, HLA class I and class II types were obtained from metadata supplied by the sample provider rather than from assay-based typing.

Points the paper makes about the study in general: Clinical and demographic metadata were provided uncurated, with the amount varying by source and participant.

TCRbeta CDR3 regions were amplified from genomic DNA by means of the immunoSEQ Assay, a bias-controlled multiplex PCR. For the original study's pipeline: The number of nucleated cells in each sample was estimated by amplification of reference gene primers within the assay. To quantify the absolute abundance of each unique TCRbeta CDR3 rearrangement, sequence reads were collapsed and filtered. For each sample, productive Simpson clonality was calculated as the square root of Simpson's diversity index over productive rearrangements. Not all clones reach the TCRdb copy of this immuneACCESS table, which keeps in-frame sequences only. Checked studies attribute under half of the gap to unresolved V genes and leave the rest unexplained. D and trimming come from the DNA, and the V and J calls and clone size come from that table. The sample table shows over 120,000 clones, and around 80% are seen once. 5% to 6.5% of the sample comes from the top ten.

V loses 7 bases, J loses 3 bases, and the germline ends lie 12 bases apart. From cysteine to phenylalanine, the CDR3 is 13 amino acids long. The DNA shown is the 39-base CDR3, in frame from base 1. As encoded in the germline V gene, CDR1 is SGHRS while CDR2 is YFSETQ. In the prospective study, participants were about 18 to 95 years old, resided in about two dozen geographic areas of the United States, and were enrolled through a virtual design. In the prospective study, cohorts were assigned on the basis of participant-reported clinical history obtained from a screening survey and a study questionnaire. Recovered participants in ImmuneRACE Cohort 3 were defined by two consecutive negative NP/OP PCR tests, clearance by a healthcare professional, or resolution of symptoms. In the prospective study, whole blood, serum and a nasopharyngeal or oropharyngeal swab were collected from each participant by mobile phlebotomists. Additional blood draws and questionnaires over an approximately two-month period could optionally be provided by prospective study participants. Blood samples from the prospective study were shipped frozen or at room temperature prior to DNA extraction.

On this clone: The target of this receptor is not known. Base qualities are not provided; no much larger clone lies one nucleotide away.

The TCR was taken from a woman aged 45-65 years who had recovered from COVID-19. The chain links TRBV5-1 with TRBJ2-3; TRBD1 might be the D gene, on 5 matching bases. What was sequenced was PBMCs or T cells enriched from blood (not recorded which). The sequenced DNA is TGCGCCAGCGGGGCAGATGATACAGATACGCAGTATTTT. This codes for CASGADDTDTQYF.